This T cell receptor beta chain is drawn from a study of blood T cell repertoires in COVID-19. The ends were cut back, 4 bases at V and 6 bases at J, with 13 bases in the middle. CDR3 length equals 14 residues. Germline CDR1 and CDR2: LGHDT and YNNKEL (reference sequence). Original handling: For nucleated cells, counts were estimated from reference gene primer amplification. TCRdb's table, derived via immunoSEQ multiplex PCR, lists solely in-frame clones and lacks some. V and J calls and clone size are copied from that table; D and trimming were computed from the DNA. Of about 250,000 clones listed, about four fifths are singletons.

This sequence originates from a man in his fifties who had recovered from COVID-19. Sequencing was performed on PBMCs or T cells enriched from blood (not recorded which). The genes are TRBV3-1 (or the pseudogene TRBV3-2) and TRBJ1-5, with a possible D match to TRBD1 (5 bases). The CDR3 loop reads CASSRGGAGQPQHF. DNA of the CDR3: TGTGCCAGCAGCCGAGGAGGGGCAGGTCAGCCCCAGCATTTT.